This T cell receptor (beta chain) was captured in a study of blood T cell repertoires in COVID-19 (dated by TCRdb to 2019 to 2021). About the investigation overall: Samples from collaborators originated in the United States, Italy and Spain and spanned both the acute and convalescent phases of COVID-19. The repertoires were made available in a free public database intended to serve as a resource for research on the immune response to SARS-CoV-2. The prospective study material was composed of cDNA or gDNA derived from T cells, B-cell-depleted T cells, or PBMCs. The dataset comprised deeply sampled blood TCRbeta repertoires from subjects exposed to, actively infected with, or recovered from COVID-19. Sample metadata almost always included a de-identified subject ID, COVID-19 status, age in years and sex. HLA class I and class II types, where available, came from metadata supplied by the sample provider rather than from assay-based typing. The samples were drawn from the first 160 participants of the ongoing ImmuneRACE study and from more than 1,000 subjects provided by 6 global collaborators.

Overall results and qualifications from the work: Clinical and demographic metadata were provided uncurated, with the amount varying by source and participant.

The immunoSEQ Assay, a bias-controlled multiplex PCR, was used to amplify TCRbeta CDR3 regions from genomic DNA. From the authors' description of their analysis: The number of nucleated cells in each sample was estimated from the amplification of reference gene primers within the assay. To quantify the absolute abundance of each unique TCRbeta CDR3 rearrangement, sequence reads were collapsed and filtered. Productive Simpson clonality was computed per sample as the square root of Simpson's diversity index over productive rearrangements. TCRdb obtained this table from immuneACCESS and retained in-frame rearrangements with V and J assigned. These tables miss some clones; where compared with another copy, unresolved V genes account for less than half of the shortfall, and the remainder is unexplained. V and J calls and clone size follow that table, whereas D and trimming were derived from the DNA. Counted in this sample were 250,000 to 350,000 clones; 80% to 90% of them appeared once. The ten largest clonotypes hold 10% of the sample.

V is cut by 0 bases and J by 4 bases, and the space between the germline ends is 17 bases. The CDR3 runs 17 residues from the cysteine to the phenylalanine. This entry keeps only the CDR3 DNA: 51 bases, framed from base 1. CDR1 SGHVS and CDR2 FQNEAQ were looked up in the germline V gene. In the case of this clone: The antigen this receptor binds is unknown. Nothing much larger sits one base from this clone, and base qualities are not available.

Participants in the prospective study were aged about 18 to 100 years, lived in more than 20 United States geographic areas, and enrolled through a virtual design. Cohort assignment in the prospective study relied on participant-reported clinical history from a screening survey and a study questionnaire. Recovered participants in ImmuneRACE Cohort 3 were defined by two consecutive negative NP/OP PCR tests, clearance by a healthcare professional, or resolution of symptoms. In the prospective study, mobile phlebotomists collected whole blood, serum and a nasopharyngeal or oropharyngeal swab from each participant. Additional blood draws and questionnaires over an approximately two-month period could optionally be provided by prospective study participants. Prospective study blood samples were shipped either frozen or at room temperature before DNA extraction.

Sequencing was carried out using PBMCs or T cells enriched from blood (not recorded which). The chain is made from TRBV7-8 and TRBJ2-3; the best D guess is TRBD2, with 7 bases matching. This TCR was sampled from a woman aged 18 to 35 who had recovered from COVID-19. The CDR3 in this case is CASSLAGGLGSSDTQYF. The DNA is as follows: TGTGCCAGCAGCTTAGCGGGGGGGCTGGGTAGCTCAGATACGCAGTATTTT.